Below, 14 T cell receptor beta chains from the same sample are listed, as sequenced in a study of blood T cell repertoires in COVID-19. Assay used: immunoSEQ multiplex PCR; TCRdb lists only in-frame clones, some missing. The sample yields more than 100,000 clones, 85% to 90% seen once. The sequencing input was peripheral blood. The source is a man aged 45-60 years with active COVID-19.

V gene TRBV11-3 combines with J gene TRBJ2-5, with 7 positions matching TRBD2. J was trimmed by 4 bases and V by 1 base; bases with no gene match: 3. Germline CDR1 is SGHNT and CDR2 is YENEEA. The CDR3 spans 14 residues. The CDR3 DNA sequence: TGTGCCAGCAGCTTAGCAGGGAGGGGAGAGACCCAGTACTTC. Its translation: CASSLAGRGETQYF.

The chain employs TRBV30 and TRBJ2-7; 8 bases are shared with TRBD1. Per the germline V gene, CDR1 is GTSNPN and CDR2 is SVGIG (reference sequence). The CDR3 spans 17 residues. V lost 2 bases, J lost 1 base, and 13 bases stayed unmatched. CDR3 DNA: TGTGCCTGGAGTCGACTGCCTTGGACAGGGCAATCCTACGAGCAGTACTTC. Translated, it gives CAWSRLPWTGQSYEQYF.

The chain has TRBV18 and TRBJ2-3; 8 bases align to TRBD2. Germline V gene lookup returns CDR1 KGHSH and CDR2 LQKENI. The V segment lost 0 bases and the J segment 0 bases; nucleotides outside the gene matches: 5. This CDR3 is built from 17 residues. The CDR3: CASSPPRGGESTDTQYF. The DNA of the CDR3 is TGTGCCAGCTCACCACCCCGGGGGGGCGAAAGCACAGATACGCAGTATTTT.

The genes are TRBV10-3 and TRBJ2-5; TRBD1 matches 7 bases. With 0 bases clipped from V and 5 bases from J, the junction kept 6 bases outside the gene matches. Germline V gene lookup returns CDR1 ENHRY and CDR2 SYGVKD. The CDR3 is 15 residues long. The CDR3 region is CAISESTGDWETQYF. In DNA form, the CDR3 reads TGTGCCATCAGTGAGTCTACAGGGGATTGGGAGACCCAGTACTTC.

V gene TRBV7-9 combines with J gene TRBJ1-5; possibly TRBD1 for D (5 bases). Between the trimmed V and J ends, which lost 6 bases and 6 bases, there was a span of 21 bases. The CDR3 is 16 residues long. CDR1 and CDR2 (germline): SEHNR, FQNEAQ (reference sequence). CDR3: CASSHSGGERSQPQHF. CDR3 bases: TGTGCCAGCAGTCACTCGGGGGGGGAGAGAAGTCAGCCCCAGCATTTT.

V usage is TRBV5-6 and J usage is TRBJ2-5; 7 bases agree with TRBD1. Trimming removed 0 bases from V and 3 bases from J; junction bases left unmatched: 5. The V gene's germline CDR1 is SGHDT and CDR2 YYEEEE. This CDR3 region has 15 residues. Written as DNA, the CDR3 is TGTGCCAGCAGCTTGGTCCAGGGGGTCGAAGAGACCCAGTACTTC. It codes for CASSLVQGVEETQYF.

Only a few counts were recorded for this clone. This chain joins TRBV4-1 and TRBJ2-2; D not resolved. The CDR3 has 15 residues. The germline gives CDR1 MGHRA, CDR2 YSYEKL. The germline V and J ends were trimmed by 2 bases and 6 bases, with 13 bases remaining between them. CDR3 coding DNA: TGCGCCAGCAGCCAAAATCCAGTACTACCCGGGGAGCTGTTTTTT. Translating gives CASSQNPVLPGELFF.

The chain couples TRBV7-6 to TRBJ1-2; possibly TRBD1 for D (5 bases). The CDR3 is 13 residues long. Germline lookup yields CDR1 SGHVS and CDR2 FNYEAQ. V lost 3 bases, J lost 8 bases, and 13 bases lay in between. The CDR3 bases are TGTGCCAGCAGCTTGGGCCCAGGGATAGGCTACACCTTC. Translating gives CASSLGPGIGYTF.

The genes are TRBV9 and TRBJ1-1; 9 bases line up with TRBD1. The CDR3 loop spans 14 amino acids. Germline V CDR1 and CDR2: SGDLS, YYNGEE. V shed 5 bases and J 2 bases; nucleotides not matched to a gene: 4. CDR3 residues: CASRVQGANTEAFF. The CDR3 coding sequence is TGTGCCAGCAGGGTACAGGGGGCTAACACTGAAGCTTTCTTT.

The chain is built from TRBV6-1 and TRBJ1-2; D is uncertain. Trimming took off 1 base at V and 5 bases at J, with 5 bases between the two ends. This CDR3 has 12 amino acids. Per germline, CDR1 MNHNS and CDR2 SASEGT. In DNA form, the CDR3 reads TGTGCCAGCAGTGAAGGCGGGTATGGCTACACCTTC. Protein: CASSEGGYGYTF.

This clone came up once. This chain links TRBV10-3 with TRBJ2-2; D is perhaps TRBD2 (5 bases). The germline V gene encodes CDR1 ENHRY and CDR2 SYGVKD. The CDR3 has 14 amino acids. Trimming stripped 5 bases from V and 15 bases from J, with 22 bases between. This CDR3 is CAISLRPRVQSVFF. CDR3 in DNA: TGTGCCATCAGTCTCAGGCCGAGGGTCCAGAGCGTGTTTTTT.

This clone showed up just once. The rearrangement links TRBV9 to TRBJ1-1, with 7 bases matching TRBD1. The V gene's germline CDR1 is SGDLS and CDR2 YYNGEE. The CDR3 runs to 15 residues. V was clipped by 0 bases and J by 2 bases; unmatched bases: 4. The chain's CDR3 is CASSVVGQFNTEAFF. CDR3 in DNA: TGTGCCAGCAGCGTAGTGGGACAGTTTAACACTGAAGCTTTCTTT.

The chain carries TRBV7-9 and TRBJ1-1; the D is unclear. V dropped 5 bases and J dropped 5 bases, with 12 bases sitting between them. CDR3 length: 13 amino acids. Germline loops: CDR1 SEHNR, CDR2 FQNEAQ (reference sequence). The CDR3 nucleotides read TGTGCCAGCAGCCCAGTTATCGGGACTGAAGCTTTCTTT. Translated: CASSPVIGTEAFF. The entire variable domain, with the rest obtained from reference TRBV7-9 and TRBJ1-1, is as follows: DTGVSQNPRHKITKRGQNVTFRCDPISEHNRLYWYRQTLGQGPEFLTYFQNEAQLEKSRLLSDRFSAERPKGSFSTLEIQRTEQGDSAMYLCASSPVIGTEAFFGQGTRLTVV.

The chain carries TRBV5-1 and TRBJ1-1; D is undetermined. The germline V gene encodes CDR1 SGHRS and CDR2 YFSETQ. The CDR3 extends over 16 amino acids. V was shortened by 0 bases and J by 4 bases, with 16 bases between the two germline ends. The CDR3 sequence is CASSLDQTGVSTEAFF. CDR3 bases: TGCGCCAGCAGCTTGGATCAGACCGGGGTGAGCACTGAAGCTTTCTTT.